The clone carrying this TCR beta chain has only a few counts. This specimen belongs to a study of spatial heterogeneity in lung cancer. TCRdb re-called the 5' RACE reads with MiXCR, one entry per CDR3 protein. Counted here are about 27,000 distinct CDR3 sequences, around 7% occurring once; the ten biggest clones make up roughly an eighth. Time point indicated: sample taken at primary tumor resection. Germline V lookup: CDR1 SNHLY, CDR2 FYNNEI. The CDR3 contains 17 residues. V trimming: 6 bases; J trimming: 0 bases; junction bases outside the gene matches: 8. This receptor was obtained from a male donor with early-stage non-small cell lung cancer. Material: PBMCs, obtained at surgery. The J gene is TRBJ2-6, the V gene TRBV2; TRBD2 aligns across 7 bases. The CDR3, as DNA: TGTGCCAGCAGGGATAGGACTAGTCTCTCTGGGGCCAACGTCCTGACTTTC. Encoded protein: CASRDRTSLSGANVLTF.